These T cell receptor beta chains were read from a single sample in a study of PD-1 blockade in mismatch repair-deficient tumors. The data were produced by immunoSEQ multiplex PCR, yet TCRdb's version contains in-frame clones alone and is incomplete. The sample yields about 34,000 clones, around 80% seen once. The starting material was PBMCs, obtained 6 to 7 weeks after starting pembrolizumab. The receptors derive from an adult with mismatch repair-deficient cancer. Each CDR3 is given with its conserved first and last residue. The order of the fields is V gene, clone size, J gene, D gene, CDR3 DNA, CDR3 protein. The D gene is left open where the match is weak. Size is omitted from some rows. Given values are once, few, many or a class for expanded clones.

v_gene: TRBV28
abundance: few
j_gene: TRBJ2-7
d_gene: -
CDR3nt: TGTGCCAGCAGTCTAACTCAGGGGTACGAGCAGTACTTC
CDR3aa: CASSLTQGYEQYF

v_gene: TRBV19
abundance: -
j_gene: TRBJ1-1
d_gene: -
CDR3nt: TGTGCCAGTAGTATACAAAACACTGAAGCTTTCTTT
CDR3aa: CASSIQNTEAFF

v_gene: TRBV5-1
abundance: -
j_gene: TRBJ2-1
d_gene: -
CDR3nt: TGCGCCAGCAGCTCCCTTACGGGAGCGGACAATGAGCAGTTCTTC
CDR3aa: CASSSLTGADNEQFF

v_gene: TRBV10-3
abundance: medium-sized
j_gene: TRBJ1-5
d_gene: TRBD1
CDR3nt: TGTGCCACCGGGACAGGGGACCCCAATCAGCCCCAGCATTTT
CDR3aa: CATGTGDPNQPQHF

v_gene: TRBV5-1
abundance: -
j_gene: TRBJ2-5
d_gene: TRBD2
CDR3nt: TGCGCCAGCAGCTTGGACGGGAGGGCCCAAGAGACCCAGTACTTC
CDR3aa: CASSLDGRAQETQYF

v_gene: TRBV10-2
abundance: -
j_gene: TRBJ2-1
d_gene: TRBD2
CDR3nt: TGCGCCAGCAGCGGAACTAGCGGGAGGGACAATGAGCAGTTCTTC
CDR3aa: CASSGTSGRDNEQFF

v_gene: TRBV9
abundance: few
j_gene: TRBJ2-7
d_gene: -
CDR3nt: TGTGCCAGCAGCGCCTCCGGGACACACAACGCCTACGAGCAGTACTTC
CDR3aa: CASSASGTHNAYEQYF

v_gene: TRBV10-3
abundance: few
j_gene: TRBJ2-1
d_gene: TRBD2
CDR3nt: TGTGCCATCAGTGAACTGGGGACTAGCGGTTTCTACAATGAGCAGTTCTTC
CDR3aa: CAISELGTSGFYNEQFF

v_gene: TRBV9
abundance: -
j_gene: TRBJ1-2
d_gene: -
CDR3nt: TGTGCCAGCAGCCCAAACAGGGAAGGCTACACCTTC
CDR3aa: CASSPNREGYTF

v_gene: TRBV28
abundance: few
j_gene: TRBJ2-1
d_gene: TRBD2
CDR3nt: TGTGCCAGCAGTTTGGTAACAGCGGGAGAGCGTGAGCAGTTCTTC
CDR3aa: CASSLVTAGEREQFF

v_gene: TRBV29-1
abundance: -
j_gene: TRBJ2-3
d_gene: -
CDR3nt: TGCAGCGTCGCTACAGGGTTGGATACGCAGTATTTT
CDR3aa: CSVATGLDTQYF

v_gene: TRBV6-1
abundance: -
j_gene: TRBJ1-1
d_gene: TRBD1
CDR3nt: TGTGCCAGCAGGAGGACAGGGAATGAAGCTTTCTTT
CDR3aa: CASRRTGNEAFF

v_gene: TRBV10-3
abundance: few
j_gene: TRBJ1-3
d_gene: -
CDR3nt: TGTGCCATCAGCTTAACAGGAAACACCATATATTTT
CDR3aa: CAISLTGNTIYF

v_gene: TRBV11-2
abundance: -
j_gene: TRBJ1-3
d_gene: TRBD1
CDR3nt: TGTGCCAGCAGCGCCTTGACAGGGAGGACTGGAAACACCATATATTTT
CDR3aa: CASSALTGRTGNTIYF

v_gene: TRBV18
abundance: -
j_gene: TRBJ1-1
d_gene: TRBD1
CDR3nt: TGTGCCAGCTCACAAAGAACGGACAGGGAGACTGAAGCTTTCTTT
CDR3aa: CASSQRTDRETEAFF

v_gene: TRBV5-5
abundance: -
j_gene: TRBJ1-2
d_gene: -
CDR3nt: TGTGCCAGCAGCTTGGGACCCGGAGCTAACTATGGCTACACCTTC
CDR3aa: CASSLGPGANYGYTF

v_gene: TRBV4-1
abundance: -
j_gene: TRBJ1-4
d_gene: -
CDR3nt: TGCGCCAGCAGCCAAGGGCGGGGGAATGAAAAACTGTTTTTT
CDR3aa: CASSQGRGNEKLFF

v_gene: TRBV28
abundance: -
j_gene: TRBJ1-1
d_gene: TRBD1
CDR3nt: TGTGCCAGCAGTTCCCCGGGACAGGGAGACACTGAAGCTTTCTTT
CDR3aa: CASSSPGQGDTEAFF

v_gene: TRBV6-1
abundance: few
j_gene: TRBJ2-7
d_gene: TRBD1
CDR3nt: TGTGCCAGCAGTAGCTGGACAGGGACGGCCTACGAGCAGTACTTC
CDR3aa: CASSSWTGTAYEQYF

v_gene: TRBV28
abundance: -
j_gene: TRBJ2-5
d_gene: -
CDR3nt: TGTGCCAGCAGTTCGGGGGACAGCGCCCAACAAGAGACCCAGTACTTC
CDR3aa: CASSSGDSAQQETQYF

v_gene: TRBV6-1
abundance: -
j_gene: TRBJ1-3
d_gene: -
CDR3nt: TGTGCCAGCAGTGGGACCTCCACGGGGGGAAACACCATATATTTT
CDR3aa: CASSGTSTGGNTIYF

v_gene: TRBV6-5
abundance: -
j_gene: TRBJ1-1
d_gene: -
CDR3nt: TGTGCCAGCAGTTACTCGAGAGATAACACTGAAGCTTTCTTT
CDR3aa: CASSYSRDNTEAFF

v_gene: TRBV28
abundance: once
j_gene: TRBJ2-7
d_gene: TRBD2
CDR3nt: TGTGCCAGCAGTTATTGGCGGGAGGGCCCCTCTTACGAGCAGTACTTC
CDR3aa: CASSYWREGPSYEQYF

v_gene: TRBV2
abundance: -
j_gene: TRBJ2-1
d_gene: -
CDR3nt: TGTGCCAGCAGTCAGGACACCTCGGGCAATGAGCAGTTCTTC
CDR3aa: CASSQDTSGNEQFF

v_gene: TRBV6-5
abundance: few
j_gene: TRBJ2-7
d_gene: TRBD1
CDR3nt: TGTGCCAGCAGTTGGGACAGGGAAGGCAGCTCCTACGAGCAGTACTTC
CDR3aa: CASSWDREGSSYEQYF

v_gene: TRBV11-2
abundance: -
j_gene: TRBJ2-1
d_gene: -
CDR3nt: TGTGCCAGCAGCGTAGACCTGCAGAATGAGCAGTTCTTC
CDR3aa: CASSVDLQNEQFF

v_gene: TRBV5-4
abundance: -
j_gene: TRBJ1-3
d_gene: -
CDR3nt: TGTGCCAGCACCTACGGGACTTCTGGAAACACCATATATTTT
CDR3aa: CASTYGTSGNTIYF

v_gene: TRBV1
abundance: -
j_gene: TRBJ2-5
d_gene: -
CDR3nt: TGCACCAGCAATACAAGTGGGGACTCGATTATCCAAGAGACCCAGTACTTC
CDR3aa: CTSNTSGDSIIQETQYF

v_gene: TRBV9
abundance: -
j_gene: TRBJ2-1
d_gene: -
CDR3nt: TGTGCCAGCACCAAGGACAGCTCCTACAATGAGCAGTTCTTC
CDR3aa: CASTKDSSYNEQFF

v_gene: TRBV5-4
abundance: -
j_gene: TRBJ1-4
d_gene: -
CDR3nt: TGTGCCAGCAGCCAAAAGACTGGGAATGAAAAACTGTTTTTT
CDR3aa: CASSQKTGNEKLFF

v_gene: TRBV11-1
abundance: -
j_gene: TRBJ2-4
d_gene: TRBD2
CDR3nt: TGTGCCAGCAGGTCGAGCTCCGGGACTAGTACAAACATTCAGTACTTC
CDR3aa: CASRSSSGTSTNIQYF

v_gene: TRBV19
abundance: once
j_gene: TRBJ2-1
d_gene: TRBD2
CDR3nt: TGTGCCAGTAGTATTATCGGGGGAGGGCCTGTCAATGAGCAGTTCTTC
CDR3aa: CASSIIGGGPVNEQFF

v_gene: TRBV28
abundance: -
j_gene: TRBJ1-2
d_gene: -
CDR3nt: TGTGCCAGCAGTTTAAATGAGTATGGCTACACCTTC
CDR3aa: CASSLNEYGYTF

v_gene: TRBV5-1
abundance: few
j_gene: TRBJ1-2
d_gene: -
CDR3nt: TGCGCCAGCAGCTTGGTGGCGGGCCCGGCTAACTATGGCTACACCTTC
CDR3aa: CASSLVAGPANYGYTF

v_gene: TRBV7-3
abundance: -
j_gene: TRBJ1-6
d_gene: TRBD1
CDR3nt: TGTGCCAGCAGCTTGACAGGGGGGGATTCACCCCTCCACTTT
CDR3aa: CASSLTGGDSPLHF

v_gene: TRBV30
abundance: few
j_gene: TRBJ2-7
d_gene: -
CDR3nt: TGTGCCTGGAGTGTTGACAACGGGGCCTACGAGCAGTACTTC
CDR3aa: CAWSVDNGAYEQYF

v_gene: TRBV2
abundance: -
j_gene: TRBJ2-7
d_gene: -
CDR3nt: TGTGCCAGCAGTGAGGACTCTACCGTCCACGAGCAGTACTTC
CDR3aa: CASSEDSTVHEQYF

v_gene: TRBV5-4
abundance: -
j_gene: TRBJ1-2
d_gene: TRBD1
CDR3nt: TGTGCCAGCAGCTTGGCCGGGACAGGGGGCAACTATGGCTACACCTTC
CDR3aa: CASSLAGTGGNYGYTF

v_gene: TRBV5-6
abundance: -
j_gene: TRBJ2-2
d_gene: TRBD1
CDR3nt: TGTGCCAGCAGACCACCCCCGTACAGGGGAGAGAACACCGGGGAGCTGTTTTTT
CDR3aa: CASRPPPYRGENTGELFF

v_gene: TRBV27
abundance: -
j_gene: TRBJ2-7
d_gene: -
CDR3nt: TGTGCCAGCAGTCCGTGGGGAGGGGGTTTGAGCTCCTACGAGCAGTACTTC
CDR3aa: CASSPWGGGLSSYEQYF

v_gene: TRBV29-1
abundance: -
j_gene: TRBJ1-1
d_gene: -
CDR3nt: TGCAGCGTTGAGACAGGCGACACTGAAGCTTTCTTT
CDR3aa: CSVETGDTEAFF

v_gene: TRBV5-1
abundance: -
j_gene: TRBJ1-6
d_gene: TRBD1
CDR3nt: TGCGCCAGCAGCTTGGTAGGACAGGGGAATAATTCACCCCTCCACTTT
CDR3aa: CASSLVGQGNNSPLHF

v_gene: TRBV18
abundance: -
j_gene: TRBJ2-1
d_gene: TRBD1
CDR3nt: TGTGCCAGCTCACCACTCGTGGTATCCGGGACAGGGGGCGATGAGCAGTTCTTC
CDR3aa: CASSPLVVSGTGGDEQFF

v_gene: TRBV9
abundance: -
j_gene: TRBJ2-1
d_gene: TRBD2
CDR3nt: TGTGCCAGCAGCTTTCGACTAGCGGGGAGCTCCTACAATGAGCAGTTCTTC
CDR3aa: CASSFRLAGSSYNEQFF

v_gene: TRBV4-1
abundance: -
j_gene: TRBJ1-5
d_gene: TRBD1
CDR3nt: TGCGCCAGCAGCCAAGGGGGTGGGACAGGGTTTTATAGCAATCAGCCCCAGCATTTT
CDR3aa: CASSQGGGTGFYSNQPQHF

v_gene: TRBV19
abundance: -
j_gene: TRBJ1-5
d_gene: -
CDR3nt: TGTGCCAGTAGCCCCCGACAGGAAAGGCCCCAGCATTTT
CDR3aa: CASSPRQERPQHF

v_gene: TRBV10-3
abundance: -
j_gene: TRBJ1-1
d_gene: TRBD1
CDR3nt: TGTGCCATCAGTGAGACAAACAGGGGTAACACTGAAGCTTTCTTT
CDR3aa: CAISETNRGNTEAFF

v_gene: TRBV6-6
abundance: -
j_gene: TRBJ1-1
d_gene: -
CDR3nt: TGTGCCAGCAGTTCTCCCGGCTTGGGGCACACTGAAGCTTTCTTT
CDR3aa: CASSSPGLGHTEAFF

v_gene: TRBV7-2
abundance: few
j_gene: TRBJ2-7
d_gene: TRBD2
CDR3nt: TGTGCCAGCAGATCCGGACTAGCGGCTCCCTACGAGCAGTACTTC
CDR3aa: CASRSGLAAPYEQYF